Each of the 20 T cell receptor beta chains below was sequenced from the same sample in a study of OX40 agonist ivuxolimab in advanced cancers. Assay: immunoSEQ multiplex PCR; the TCRdb copy retains only in-frame clones and omits some. The sample lists tens of thousands of clones, 65% to 90% occurring once. Here the sequenced sample was CD4+ or CD8+ T cells sorted from blood, taken in a trial of the OX40 agonist ivuxolimab. The receptors here all came from an adult with an advanced solid tumor such as melanoma, head and neck, liver or kidney cancer.

The V and J genes are TRBV5-6 and TRBJ2-7, with D unclear. CDR3 size: 14 residues. CDR1 is SGHDT and CDR2 is YYEEEE in the germline V gene. V was pared by 2 bases and J by 1 base, with 10 bases between. CDR3 DNA sequence: TGTGCCAGCAGCTTAAACGGAATTTCCTACGAGCAGTACTTC. Translated: CASSLNGISYEQYF.

This chain links TRBV6-6 with TRBJ2-3; D is uncertain. Germline V lookup: CDR1 MNHNY, CDR2 SVGAGI (reference sequence). Trimming removed 0 bases at V and 6 bases at J, with 10 bases between. CDR3 length equals 14 residues. The CDR3 DNA reads as TGTGCCAGCAGTTACTCATCTATTGAGGATACGCAGTATTTT. Amino acids: CASSYSSIEDTQYF.

J is TRBJ2-4 and V is TRBV11-2, with D unresolved. The V end lost 6 bases, the J end lost 3 bases, and 12 bases lay between the germline ends. This CDR3 is 14 amino acids long. Germline values: CDR1 SGHAT, CDR2 FQNNGV. The CDR3 loop is CASRSVVGKNIQYF. Written as DNA, the CDR3 is TGTGCCAGCAGGTCCGTGGTCGGCAAAAACATTCAGTACTTC.

The chain carries TRBV5-1 and TRBJ2-7; D remains ambiguous. This CDR3 has 15 amino acids. Germline V lookup: CDR1 SGHRS, CDR2 YFSETQ. Trimming took 4 bases from V and 6 from J, leaving 20 bases between them. For the CDR3, the DNA is TGCGCCAGCAGCGCCAGCCCCTCAAGTCTCTCCGAGCAGTACTTC. This encodes CASSASPSSLSEQYF. Filled out from reference TRBV5-1 and TRBJ2-7, the complete variable domain reads KAGVTQTPRYLIKTRGQQVTLSCSPISGHRSVSWYQQTPGQGLQFLFEYFSETQRNKGNFPGRFSGRQFSNSRSEMNVSTLELGDSALYLCASSASPSSLSEQYFGPGTRLTVT.

This chain uses TRBV7-2 with TRBJ2-5, with TRBD2 identical over 7 bases. Unmatched junction bases numbered 5, after V lost 5 bases and J lost 5 bases. Germline assignment: CDR1 SGHTA and CDR2 FQGNSA. The CDR3 is 13 amino acids. As DNA, the CDR3 is TGTGCCAGCAGCCGGGGGGTTGGGGAGACCCAGTACTTC. Residues: CASSRGVGETQYF.

The rearrangement links TRBV15 to TRBJ2-7; the D gene could be TRBD1 or TRBD2 (6 bases each). The germline CDR1 and CDR2 sequences are LNHNV and YYDKDF (reference sequence). CDR3 length: 15 residues. V lost 0 bases and J lost 3, with 12 bases in between. The CDR3 DNA reads as TGTGCCACCAGCAGAGATGCCGGGGGCGTCTACGAGCAGTACTTC. It translates to CATSRDAGGVYEQYF.

The rearrangement joins TRBV5-1 to TRBJ1-1, with D possibly being TRBD1 (5 bases). CDR1 and CDR2 (germline): SGHRS, YFSETQ. The length of the CDR3 is 14 residues. V gave up 3 bases and J gave up 2 bases, with 11 bases separating them. The CDR3 is CASSSSGTNTEAFF. In nucleotides, the CDR3 is TGCGCCAGCAGCTCCTCCGGGACTAACACTGAAGCTTTCTTT.

This chain joins TRBV6-6 and TRBJ1-1, with D tentatively TRBD1 (6 bases). Per germline, CDR1 MNHNY and CDR2 SVGAGI (reference sequence). This CDR3 spans 15 amino acids. V was cut by 6 bases and J by 1 base, with 15 bases left in between. The CDR3 DNA is TGTGCCAGCAGCCACGCGGGGGGCTCGAACACTGAAGCTTTCTTT. This sequence encodes CASSHAGGSNTEAFF.

This chain joins TRBV5-1 and TRBJ2-5, with D possibly matching TRBD2 (6 bases). The CDR3 runs to 14 residues. The germline CDR1 and CDR2 sequences are SGHRS and YFSETQ. V gave up 4 bases and J gave up 2 bases, with 12 bases separating them. CDR3 DNA: TGCGCCAGCAGCCCCGGACGGGGGCAAGAGACCCAGTACTTC. Amino acid sequence: CASSPGRGQETQYF.

CDR3 bases: TGTGCCAGCAGCGCCGACCTAGATACGCAGTATTTT. This codes for CASSADLDTQYF. The chain couples TRBV7-9 to TRBJ2-3; D is uncertain. The CDR3 is 12 residues long. Germline V gene lookup returns CDR1 SEHNR and CDR2 FQNEAQ (reference sequence). With 5 bases removed from V and 5 bases from J, the gap between germline ends came to 8 bases.

The chain carries TRBV2 and TRBJ2-7, with 10 positions matching TRBD2. The CDR3 sequence is 17 residues long. Germline lookup yields CDR1 SNHLY and CDR2 FYNNEI. Trimming cost V 2 bases and J 0 bases; bases outside gene matches: 7. CDR3 amino acids: CASSERAGLADSYEQYF. In DNA, the CDR3 is TGTGCCAGCAGTGAACGGGCCGGACTAGCGGACTCCTACGAGCAGTACTTC.

The chain employs TRBV28 and TRBJ1-2; D ambiguous. CDR3 length: 16 residues. Trimming removed 8 bases from V and 1 base from J, with 20 bases in between. The germline gives CDR1 MDHEN, CDR2 SYDVKM. The CDR3 DNA is TGTGCCAGCCAAAAAATGACGTTAGGTTATAACTATGGCTACACCTTC. Its translation is CASQKMTLGYNYGYTF.

The J gene is TRBJ2-5, the V gene TRBV4-1, with D tentatively TRBD2 (7 bases). The germline V gene has CDR1 MGHRA and CDR2 YSYEKL. This CDR3 comprises 16 residues. V gave up 0 bases and J gave up 5 bases, with 16 bases separating them. In DNA form, the CDR3 reads TGCGCCAGCAGCCAAGAAACAGGGACCGGGGGGGAGACCCAGTACTTC. Protein product: CASSQETGTGGETQYF.

This clone showed up just a few times. The rearrangement joins TRBV2 to TRBJ1-5, with D hard to call. The germline gives CDR1 SNHLY, CDR2 FYNNEI. The CDR3 totals 14 residues. V was trimmed by 2 bases and J by 0 bases, leaving 5 bases between them. This chain's CDR3 is CASSEQVSNQPQHF. CDR3 bases: TGTGCCAGCAGTGAACAGGTTAGCAATCAGCCCCAGCATTTT.

This clone was seen a single time. The chain uses TRBV6-4 and TRBJ2-3; the D is unclear. There are 13 residues in the CDR3. Trimming removed 5 bases at V and 2 bases at J, with 8 bases between. In germline, CDR1 is MRHNA, CDR2 SNTAGT. The CDR3 DNA follows: TGTGCCAGCAGTTTCCGGCCCACAGATACGCAGTATTTT. Its protein is CASSFRPTDTQYF.

In its sample, this clone was seen a few times. This sequence joins TRBV10-3 and TRBJ1-5; tentative D call: TRBD1 (5 bases). Germline CDR1 and CDR2: ENHRY and SYGVKD. The CDR3 covers 13 residues. Between the trimmed V and J ends, which lost 1 base and 8 bases, there was a span of 9 bases. In nucleotides, the CDR3 is TGTGCCATCAGTGAGTTGGGGGTAAAGCCCCAGCATTTT. Encoded protein: CAISELGVKPQHF.

The V gene is TRBV4-3, the J gene TRBJ2-3; the D is unclear. Trimming left V 0 bases short and J 1 base short, with 5 bases between. Per the germline V gene, CDR1 is LGHNA and CDR2 is YSLEER. The CDR3 extends over 14 amino acids. Here the CDR3 DNA reads TGCGCCAGCAGCCAAGATACAGGCACAGATACGCAGTATTTT. Its protein is CASSQDTGTDTQYF.

The chain links TRBV6-5 to TRBJ2-1, with D perhaps matching TRBD2 (6 bases). V was cut by 6 bases and J by 7 bases, with 13 bases left in between. The CDR3 spans 13 residues. The germline V gene encodes CDR1 MNHEY and CDR2 SVGAGI. This CDR3 reads CASRSQGLNEQFF. Here the CDR3 DNA reads TGTGCCAGCAGGTCCCAGGGACTGAATGAGCAGTTCTTC.

The V gene is TRBV4-3, the J gene TRBJ1-6, with TRBD1 as a possible D gene (5 bases). V lost 5 bases, J lost 10 bases, and 15 bases lay in between. This CDR3 spans 14 amino acids. Germline CDR1 LGHNA, CDR2 YSLEER. CDR3 nucleotides: TGCGCCAGCAGCTCAGCCGGGGGATGGTCACCCCTCCACTTT. Translated: CASSSAGGWSPLHF.

The CDR3 DNA reads as TGTGCCAGCAGTGAAGGCCTTGGACGGCCGACTGGCTACACCTTC. This encodes CASSEGLGRPTGYTF. The rearrangement uses TRBV6-1 and TRBJ1-2; D not resolved. CDR1 and CDR2 (germline): MNHNS, SASEGT. This CDR3 region has 15 residues. V was trimmed by 1 base and J by 7 bases, leaving 16 bases between them.